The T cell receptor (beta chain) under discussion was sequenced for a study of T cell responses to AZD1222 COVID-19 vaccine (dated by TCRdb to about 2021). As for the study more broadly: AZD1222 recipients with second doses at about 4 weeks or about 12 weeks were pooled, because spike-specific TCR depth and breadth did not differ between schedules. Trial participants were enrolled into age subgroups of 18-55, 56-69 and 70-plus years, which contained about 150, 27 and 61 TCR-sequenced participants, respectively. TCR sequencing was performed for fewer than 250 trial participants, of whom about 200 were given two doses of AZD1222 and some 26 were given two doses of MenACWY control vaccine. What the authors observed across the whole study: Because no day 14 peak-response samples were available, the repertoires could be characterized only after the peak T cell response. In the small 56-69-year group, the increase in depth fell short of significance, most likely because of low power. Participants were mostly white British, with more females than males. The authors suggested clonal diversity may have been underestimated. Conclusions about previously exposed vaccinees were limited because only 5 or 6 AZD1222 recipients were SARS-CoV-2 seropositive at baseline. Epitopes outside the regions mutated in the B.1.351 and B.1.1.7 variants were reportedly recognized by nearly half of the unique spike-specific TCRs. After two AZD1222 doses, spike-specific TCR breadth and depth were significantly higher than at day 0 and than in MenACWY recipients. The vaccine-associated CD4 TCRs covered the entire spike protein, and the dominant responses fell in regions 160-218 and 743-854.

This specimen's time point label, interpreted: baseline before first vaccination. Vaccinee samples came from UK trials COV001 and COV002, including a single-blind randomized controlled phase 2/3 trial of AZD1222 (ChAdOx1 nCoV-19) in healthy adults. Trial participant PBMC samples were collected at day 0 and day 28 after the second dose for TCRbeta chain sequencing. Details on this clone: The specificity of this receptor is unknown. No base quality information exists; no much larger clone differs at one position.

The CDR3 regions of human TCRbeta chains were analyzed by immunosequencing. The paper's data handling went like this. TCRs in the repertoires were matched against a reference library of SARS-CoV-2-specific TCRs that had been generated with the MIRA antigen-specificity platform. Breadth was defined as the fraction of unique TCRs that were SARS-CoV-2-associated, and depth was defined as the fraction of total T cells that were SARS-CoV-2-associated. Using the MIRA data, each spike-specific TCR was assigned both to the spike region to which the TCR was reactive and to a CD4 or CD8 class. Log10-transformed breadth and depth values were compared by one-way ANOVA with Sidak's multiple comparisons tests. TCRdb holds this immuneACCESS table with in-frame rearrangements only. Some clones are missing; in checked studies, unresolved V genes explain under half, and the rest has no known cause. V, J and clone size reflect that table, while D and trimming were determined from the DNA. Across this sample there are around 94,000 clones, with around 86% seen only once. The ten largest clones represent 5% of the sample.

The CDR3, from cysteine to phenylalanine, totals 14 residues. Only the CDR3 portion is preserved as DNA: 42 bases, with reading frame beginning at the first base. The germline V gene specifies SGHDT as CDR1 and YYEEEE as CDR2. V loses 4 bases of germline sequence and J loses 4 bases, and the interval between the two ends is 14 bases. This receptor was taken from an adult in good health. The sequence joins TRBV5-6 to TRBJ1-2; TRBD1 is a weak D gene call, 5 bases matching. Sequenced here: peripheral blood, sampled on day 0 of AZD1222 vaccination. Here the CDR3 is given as CASSIYQDTYGYTF. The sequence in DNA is TGTGCCAGCAGCATCTACCAGGACACCTATGGCTACACCTTC.